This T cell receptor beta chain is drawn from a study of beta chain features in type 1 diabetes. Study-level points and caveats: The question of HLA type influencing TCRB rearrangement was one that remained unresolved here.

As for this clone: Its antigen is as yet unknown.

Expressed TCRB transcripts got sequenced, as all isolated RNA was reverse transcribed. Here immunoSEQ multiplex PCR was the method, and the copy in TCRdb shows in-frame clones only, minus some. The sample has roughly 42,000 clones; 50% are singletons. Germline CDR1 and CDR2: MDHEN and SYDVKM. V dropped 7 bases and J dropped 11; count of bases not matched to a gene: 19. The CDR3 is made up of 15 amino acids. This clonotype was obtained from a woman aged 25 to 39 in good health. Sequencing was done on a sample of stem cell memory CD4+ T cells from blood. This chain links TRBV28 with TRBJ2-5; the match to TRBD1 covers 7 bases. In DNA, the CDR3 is TGTGCCAGCACTACGGGACAGACCCTTGGAGAAAAGCAGTACTTC. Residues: CASTTGQTLGEKQYF. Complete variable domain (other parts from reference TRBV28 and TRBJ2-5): DVKVTQSSRYLVKRTGEKVFLECVQDMDHENMFWYRQDPGLGLRLIYFSYDVKMKEKGDIPEGYSVSREKKERFSLILESASTNQTSMYLCASTTGQTLGEKQYFGPGTRLLVL.